This TCR beta chain was profiled in a study of blood T cell repertoires in COVID-19. The trim removed 0 bases at V and 6 bases at J, leaving 6 bases unmatched. The germline V gene has CDR1 LGHDT and CDR2 YNNKEL (reference sequence). The CDR3 runs to 16 residues. TCRdb's table, derived via immunoSEQ multiplex PCR, lists solely in-frame clones and lacks some. The sample gives roughly 88,000 clones, 75% to 95% of which show up once; 3% to 4% is in the top ten. The source of this sequence is a woman aged 45-65 years in a cohort sampled during active COVID-19. What was sequenced was peripheral blood. The J gene is TRBJ2-3, the V gene TRBV3-1 (or the pseudogene TRBV3-2), with 10 bases fitting TRBD2. The CDR3, as DNA: TGTGCCAGCAGCCAAGAACAGCGGGGGGGCCGTGATACGCAGTATTTT. Translated, it gives CASSQEQRGGRDTQYF.